The clone carrying this T cell receptor (beta chain) was recorded a few times. As yet, its antigen is unknown. The sample originates from a study of identical twins. General study results and limits: Monozygotic twin pairs showed more out-of-frame TCR alpha sharing than models estimated.

Healthy Caucasian donors formed the entire cohort. The V end lost 8 bases, the J end lost 6 bases, and 11 bases lay between the germline ends. This CDR3 has 11 amino acids. CDR1 SGHTA and CDR2 FQGNSA come from the germline V gene. Template switching added a universal primer binding site, and final cDNA carried unique molecular identifiers. TCRdb re-called the 5' RACE reads through MiXCR, storing one row per CDR3 protein. The sample lists hundreds of thousands of distinct CDR3 sequences, less than 10% occurring once. The TCR originated in a woman aged 18-29 years in good health. This chain connects TRBV7-2 to TRBJ2-7; weak D call: TRBD1 (5 bases). What was sequenced was memory (CD45RO+) T cells sorted from blood. The CDR3 bases are TGTGCCAGCGGCTCAGGGATCGAGCAGTACTTC. It translates to CASGSGIEQYF.